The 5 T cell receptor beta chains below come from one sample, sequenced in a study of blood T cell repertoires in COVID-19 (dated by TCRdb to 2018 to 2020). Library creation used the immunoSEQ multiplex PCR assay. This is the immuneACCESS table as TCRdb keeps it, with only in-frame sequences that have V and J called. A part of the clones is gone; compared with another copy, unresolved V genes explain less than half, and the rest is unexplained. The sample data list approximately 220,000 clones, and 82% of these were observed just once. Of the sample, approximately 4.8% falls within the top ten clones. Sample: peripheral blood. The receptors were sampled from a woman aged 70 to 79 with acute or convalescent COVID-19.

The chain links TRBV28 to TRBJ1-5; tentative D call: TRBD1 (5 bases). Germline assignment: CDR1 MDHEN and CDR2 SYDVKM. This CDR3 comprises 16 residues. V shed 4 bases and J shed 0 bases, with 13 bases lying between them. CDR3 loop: CASSSLYRLSNQPQHF. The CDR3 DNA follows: TGTGCCAGCAGTTCACTCTACAGGCTTAGCAATCAGCCCCAGCATTTT.

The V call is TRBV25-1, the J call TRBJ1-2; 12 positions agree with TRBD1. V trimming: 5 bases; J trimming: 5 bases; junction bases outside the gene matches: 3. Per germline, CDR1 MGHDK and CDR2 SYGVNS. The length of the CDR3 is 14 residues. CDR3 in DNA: TGTGCCAGCAGTCCGGGACAGGGGGCTTATGGCTACACCTTC. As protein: CASSPGQGAYGYTF.

CDR3 region: CASGKTDNQPQHF. In nucleotides, the CDR3 is TGCGCCAGCGGTAAGACAGACAATCAGCCCCAGCATTTT. The chain carries TRBV4-3 and TRBJ1-5, with D possibly matching TRBD1 (5 bases). V lost 8 bases to trimming and J lost 3 bases, with 11 bases between them. The length of the CDR3 is 13 residues. Germline CDR1 LGHNA, CDR2 YSLEER.

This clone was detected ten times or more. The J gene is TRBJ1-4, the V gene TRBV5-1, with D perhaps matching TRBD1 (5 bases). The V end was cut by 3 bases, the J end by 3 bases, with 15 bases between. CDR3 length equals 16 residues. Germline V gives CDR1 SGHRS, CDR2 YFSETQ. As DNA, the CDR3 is TGCGCCAGCAGCTCCATGGGAGGACACCCTAATGAAAAACTGTTTTTT. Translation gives CASSSMGGHPNEKLFF.

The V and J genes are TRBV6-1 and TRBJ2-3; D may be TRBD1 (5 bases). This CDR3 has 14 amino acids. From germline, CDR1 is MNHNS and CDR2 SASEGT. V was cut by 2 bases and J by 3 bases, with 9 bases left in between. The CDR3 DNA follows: TGTGCCAGCAGTGAACGGCAGGGTACAGATACGCAGTATTTT. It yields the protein CASSERQGTDTQYF.